Following are 28 T cell receptor beta chains from one sample sequenced in a study of radiotherapy plus CTLA-4 blockade in lung cancer. Generated by immunoSEQ multiplex PCR, the TCRdb table keeps only in-frame clones and is missing some. The data show about 45,000 clones, 63% seen once. Sequenced here: peripheral blood, sampled from a patient treated with radiotherapy plus ipilimumab. The receptors were sampled from a human donor with non-small cell lung cancer who had a partial response to radiotherapy plus ipilimumab.

The CDR3 nucleotides read TGTGCCACCAGCATCAGGAGGGGCGAATCGTCCGGGGAGCTGTTTTTT. This codes for CATSIRRGESSGELFF. The V call is TRBV15, the J call TRBJ2-2, with D possibly matching TRBD2 (6 bases). CDR1 is LNHNV and CDR2 is YYDKDF in the germline V gene (reference sequence). V was shortened by 4 bases and J by 6 bases, with 18 bases between the two germline ends. The CDR3 loop spans 16 amino acids. The variable domain in full, completed from reference TRBV15 and TRBJ2-2, reads DAMVIQNPRYQVTQFGKPVTLSCSQTLNHNVMYWYQQKSSQAPKLLFHYYDKDFNNEADTPDNFQSRRPNTSFCFLDIRSPGLGDTAMYLCATSIRRGESSGELFFGEGSRLTVL.

The sample holds a few counts of this clone. DNA of the CDR3: TGTGCCAGCAGCCAAGCGGGGGGCCGGACCACCTACAATGAGCAGTTCTTC. Encoded protein: CASSQAGGRTTYNEQFF. The chain combines TRBV7-2 with TRBJ2-1, with TRBD2 matching 9 bases. Germline V CDR1 and CDR2: SGHTA, FQGNSA. The V and J ends lost 5 bases and 2 bases, in that order; junction bases with no gene match: 10. The CDR3 is made up of 17 amino acids.

V is TRBV9 and J is TRBJ1-2; 7 bases are shared with TRBD1. Germline assignment: CDR1 SGDLS and CDR2 YYNGEE. The V and J ends lost 3 bases and 4 bases, in that order; junction bases with no gene match: 9. CDR3 length: 15 amino acids. The CDR3 loop is CASSARQGAPYGYTF. Here the CDR3 DNA reads TGTGCCAGCAGCGCCCGACAGGGAGCCCCCTATGGCTACACCTTC.

The CDR3 protein is CASSQSGQGTYEQYF. CDR3 bases: TGTGCCAGCAGCCAATCAGGACAGGGTACCTACGAGCAGTACTTC. The chain carries TRBV13 and TRBJ2-7; 8 nucleotides match TRBD1. This CDR3 has 15 residues. Germline CDR1 reads PRHDT; CDR2 reads FYEKMQ (reference sequence). The V gene end was trimmed by 5 bases and the J gene end by 2 bases; junction bases not matched to a gene: 8.

The V call is TRBV6-5, the J call TRBJ2-7, with 11 bases aligning to TRBD2. The CDR3 totals 15 residues. Looked up from germline, CDR1 is MNHEY and CDR2 is SVGAGI. Losses at the gene ends were 6 bases for V and 3 bases for J; bases not matched to a gene: 7. CDR3 amino acids: CASSLLTSGGYEQYF. For the CDR3, the DNA is TGTGCCAGCAGCTTACTAACTAGCGGGGGCTACGAGCAGTACTTC.

The chain has TRBV4-2 and TRBJ2-7; D unclear. The ends were cut back, 0 bases at V and 3 bases at J, with 12 bases in the middle. CDR3 size: 15 residues. From germline, CDR1 is LGHNA and CDR2 YNFKEQ. The CDR3 reads CASSQDPRYDYEQYF. In DNA, the CDR3 is TGTGCCAGCAGCCAAGATCCCCGGTATGACTACGAGCAGTACTTC.

The chain combines TRBV27 with TRBJ1-6; D is ambiguous. The germline V and J ends were trimmed by 1 base and 7 bases, with 11 bases remaining between them. The CDR3 is made up of 15 amino acids. Looked up from germline, CDR1 is MNHEY and CDR2 is SMNVEV (reference sequence). In nucleotides, the CDR3 is TGTGCCAGCAGTTTATTCAGTGCTGGCAATTCACCCCTCCACTTT. Protein sequence: CASSLFSAGNSPLHF.

The V gene is TRBV10-2, the J gene TRBJ2-2; 10 bases agree with TRBD2. The V and J ends lost 5 bases and 5 bases, in that order; junction bases with no gene match: 11. The CDR3 is made up of 17 amino acids. Germline values: CDR1 WSHSY, CDR2 SAAADI. DNA of the CDR3: TGCGCCAGCAGTATTAAAGCGGGGGGGCTTGTGACCGGGGAGCTGTTTTTT. Protein: CASSIKAGGLVTGELFF.

The chain couples TRBV5-6 to TRBJ2-7, with D maybe TRBD1 (5 bases). The CDR3 length is 15 residues. The germline V gene encodes CDR1 SGHDT and CDR2 YYEEEE. Trimming pared 0 bases from V and 0 bases from J, leaving 10 bases between. The CDR3 here is CASSLGVDSSYEQYF. CDR3 sequence (DNA): TGTGCCAGCAGCTTGGGCGTTGACAGCTCCTACGAGCAGTACTTC.

This rearrangement joins TRBV11-2 to TRBJ2-3; tentatively, D is TRBD1 (5 bases). The V gene's germline CDR1 is SGHAT and CDR2 FQNNGV. The ends were cut back, 6 bases at V and 3 bases at J, with 22 bases in the middle. This CDR3 comprises 17 residues. CDR3 region: CASSFSARGFSTDTQYF. CDR3 coding DNA: TGTGCCAGCAGTTTTTCAGCTAGGGGCTTTTCAACAGATACGCAGTATTTT.

This clone appeared a single time. CDR3 coding DNA: TGTGCCAGCAGCCAACGACCCGGGGGCACTGAAGCTTTCTTT. Translated, it gives CASSQRPGGTEAFF. The chain recombines TRBV4-2 with TRBJ1-1; the D gene is possibly TRBD1 (5 bases). Trimming pared 2 bases from V and 4 bases from J, leaving 11 bases between. The CDR3 runs to 14 residues. Germline V lookup: CDR1 LGHNA, CDR2 YNFKEQ.

This clone was found many times. The CDR3 spells CASSPSTGVLNTEAFF. CDR3 sequence (DNA): TGTGCCAGCAGCCCCTCGACAGGGGTATTGAACACTGAAGCTTTCTTT. The chain joins TRBV7-9 to TRBJ1-1; TRBD1 agrees at 8 bases. Germline assignment: CDR1 SEHNR and CDR2 FQNEAQ (reference sequence). V was clipped by 5 bases and J by 0 bases; unmatched bases: 8. The CDR3 is made up of 16 amino acids.

The rearrangement links TRBV29-1 to TRBJ1-2, with D perhaps TRBD1 (5 bases). The CDR3 is made up of 13 amino acids. V dropped 6 bases and J dropped 5 bases, with 16 bases sitting between them. Germline CDR1 reads SQVTM; CDR2 reads ANQGSEA. In DNA form, the CDR3 reads TGCAGCGTCAGGGTTACTACTACTTATGGCTACACCTTC. Its translation is CSVRVTTTYGYTF.

V usage is TRBV4-1 and J usage is TRBJ1-2, with D tentatively TRBD1 (6 bases). Per the germline V gene, CDR1 is MGHRA and CDR2 is YSYEKL. The V gene lost 0 bases and the J gene lost 14 bases, with 16 bases spanning the gap. CDR3 length equals 13 residues. As DNA, the CDR3 is TGCGCCAGCAGCCAAGATCGGGATACAGGACAGACCTTC. It codes for CASSQDRDTGQTF.

The count of this clone is one. CDR3 bases: TGTGCCAGCAGCCGACAGAACTCGGGCACCGGGGAGCTGTTTTTT. It is translated as CASSRQNSGTGELFF. The gene calls are TRBV5-4 and TRBJ2-2, with D possibly matching TRBD1 (5 bases). Deletions cut 4 bases from V and 4 bases from J, with 14 bases between. Germline V CDR1 and CDR2: SGHNT, YYREEE (reference sequence). This CDR3 region has 15 residues. The full variable domain, rest sourced from reference TRBV5-4 and TRBJ2-2, is ETGVTQSPTHLIKTRGQQVTLRCSSQSGHNTVSWYQQALGQGPQFIFQYYREEENGRGNFPPRFSGLQFPNYSSELNVNALELDDSALYLCASSRQNSGTGELFFGEGSRLTVL.

This clone was observed a few times. This sequence joins TRBV2 and TRBJ2-1; TRBD2 is a possible D gene (6 bases). Trimming cost V 6 bases and J 2 bases, with 11 bases left between them. From germline, CDR1 is SNHLY and CDR2 FYNNEI. CDR3 size: 14 residues. CDR3 DNA sequence: TGTGCCAGCAGGGGGACTTACACCTACAATGAGCAGTTCTTC. Its translation: CASRGTYTYNEQFF.

The rearrangement links TRBV9 to TRBJ1-1; TRBD1 agrees at 7 bases. Germline values: CDR1 SGDLS, CDR2 YYNGEE. Losses at the gene ends were 2 bases for V and 1 base for J; bases not matched to a gene: 2. This CDR3 has 14 residues. CDR3 coding DNA: TGTGCCAGCAGCGTGACAGGGTCGAACACTGAAGCTTTCTTT. Translated, it gives CASSVTGSNTEAFF. The full variable domain, with the rest looked up from reference TRBV9 and TRBJ1-1, is DSGVTQTPKHLITATGQRVTLRCSPRSGDLSVYWYQQSLDQGLQFLIQYYNGEERAKGNILERFSAQQFPDLHSELNLSSLELGDSALYFCASSVTGSNTEAFFGQGTRLTVV.

The J gene is TRBJ2-7, the V gene TRBV7-2, with 11 bases aligning to TRBD1. The CDR3 spans 15 residues. In germline, CDR1 is SGHTA, CDR2 FQGNSA. V shed 4 bases and J 3 bases; nucleotides not matched to a gene: 5. CDR3 residues: CASSWTGGLFYEQYF. The CDR3 DNA follows: TGTGCCAGCAGCTGGACAGGGGGCCTCTTCTACGAGCAGTACTTC.

DNA for the CDR3: TGCGCCAGCAGCTTGGCTATAGGGACAGGGGGTAACTATGGCTACACCTTC. Translation gives CASSLAIGTGGNYGYTF. The J gene is TRBJ1-2, the V gene TRBV5-1, with TRBD1 matching over 11 bases. The CDR3 covers 17 residues. Unmatched junction bases numbered 5, after V lost 0 bases and J lost 1 base. Germline-derived CDR1 and CDR2 are SGHRS and YFSETQ.

This clone was counted a single time. The chain has TRBV4-1 and TRBJ1-1, with 7 bases fitting TRBD1. The trim removed 6 bases at V and 11 bases at J, leaving 6 bases unmatched. Germline CDR1 reads MGHRA; CDR2 reads YSYEKL. The CDR3 is 11 amino acids. CDR3 residues: CASREGARAFF. The DNA for the CDR3 is TGCGCCAGCAGGGAGGGGGCGAGGGCTTTCTTT.

The V gene is TRBV7-2, the J gene TRBJ2-6; tentative D call: TRBD1 (6 bases). Germline lookup yields CDR1 SGHTA and CDR2 FQGNSA. CDR3 length: 15 amino acids. The V end was cut by 5 bases, the J end by 4 bases, with 12 bases between. The DNA of the CDR3 is TGTGCCAGCAGCCCCAGGGGCTCAGGGGCCAACGTCCTGACTTTC. Amino acid sequence: CASSPRGSGANVLTF.

V usage is TRBV5-5 and J usage is TRBJ2-1; D possibly corresponds to TRBD1 (5 bases). This CDR3 contains 16 residues. Germline V CDR1 and CDR2: SGHKS, YYEKEE (reference sequence). V was trimmed by 2 bases and J by 4 bases, leaving 16 bases between them. The CDR3 nucleotides read TGTGCCAGCAGCTTTACTGGGGCTACCCCATACAATGAGCAGTTCTTC. Its translation is CASSFTGATPYNEQFF.

In its sample, this clone was seen once. The chain employs TRBV7-8 and TRBJ2-7; no definite D call. This CDR3 contains 12 residues. In germline, CDR1 is SGHVS, CDR2 FQNEAQ. V was pared by 3 bases and J by 2 bases, with 5 bases between. The CDR3 region has the DNA TGTGCCAGCAGCTTCGGAGCCTACGAGCAGTACTTC. Amino acids: CASSFGAYEQYF.

Here the CDR3 DNA reads TGTGCTAGTGGTCCCCAAGTGGACACCCTCCTAGCCAAAAACATTCAGTACTTC. Its translation: CASGPQVDTLLAKNIQYF. The rearrangement links TRBV12-5 to TRBJ2-4; TRBD1 is a possible D gene (5 bases). In germline, CDR1 is LGHNT, CDR2 FRNRAP. Trimming cost V 5 bases and J 0 bases, with 20 bases left between them. The CDR3 is 18 amino acids.

V usage is TRBV7-8 and J usage is TRBJ2-1; 9 bases align to TRBD2. Trimming took 1 base from V and 0 from J; bases not matched to a gene: 7. This CDR3 region has 18 residues. Germline lookup yields CDR1 SGHVS and CDR2 FQNEAQ. CDR3 sequence (DNA): TGTGCCAGCAGCTTAGATGGACTAGCGACGAGCTCCTACAATGAGCAGTTCTTC. Its protein product is CASSLDGLATSSYNEQFF.

This clone was detected once. The gene calls are TRBV7-3 and TRBJ2-1, with 7 bases that match TRBD2. This CDR3 region has 13 residues. Germline V lookup: CDR1 SGHTA, CDR2 FQGTGA. V gave up 1 base and J gave up 9 bases; unmatched junction bases: 3. CDR3 bases: TGTGCCAGCAGCTTAATTGGGGGGGGTGAGCAGTTCTTC. Its protein product is CASSLIGGGEQFF. Full variable domain (missing parts from reference TRBV7-3 and TRBJ2-1): GAGVSQTPSNKVTEKGKYVELRCDPISGHTALYWYRQSLGQGPEFLIYFQGTGAADDSGLPNDRFFAVRPEGSVSTLKIQRTERGDSAVYLCASSLIGGGEQFFGPGTRLTVL.

In this sample, this clone turned up a few times. The J gene is TRBJ2-1, the V gene TRBV5-4; 7 nucleotides match TRBD1. The CDR3 totals 14 residues. Germline V CDR1 and CDR2: SGHNT, YYREEE (reference sequence). The V and J ends lost 4 bases and 8 bases, in that order; junction bases with no gene match: 9. DNA for the CDR3: TGTGCCAGCAGCCTCCGTTCAGGGGGTGATGAGCAGTTCTTC. Protein sequence: CASSLRSGGDEQFF.

This chain uses TRBV6-5 with TRBJ1-2; 9 bases agree with TRBD1. The trim removed 7 bases at V and 7 bases at J, leaving 10 bases unmatched. CDR1 and CDR2 (germline): MNHEY, SVGAGI. The CDR3 consists of 14 residues. The CDR3 DNA sequence: TGTGCCAGCACCATGACAGGGGGGCCGGGTGGCTACACCTTC. Protein product: CASTMTGGPGGYTF.